These 26 T cell receptor beta chains were sequenced from one sample in a study of blood T cells in healthy people across ages. It was with a sample-barcoded 5' primer and a J-beta primer mix that a second PCR of roughly 6 to 11 cycles was run. TCRdb itself ran the 5' RACE reads through MiXCR, one entry per CDR3 protein. The repertoire has more than 700,000 distinct CDR3 sequences, roughly 53% of them found once; the top ten carry about 42%. Material: blood. These receptors were collected from a man aged 80 or over in good health.

This clonotype was seen a few times. The chain combines TRBV7-2 with TRBJ2-4; TRBD1 or TRBD2 may be the D gene (5 bases each). The closer fit of TRBJ2-7 to the DNA end suggests the J call may be wrong. Per the germline V gene, CDR1 is SGHTA and CDR2 is FQGNSA. The CDR3 covers 14 residues. CDR3 DNA: TGTGCCAGCAGCTTAGGGGGGTTGTTGCTCGAGCAGTACTTC. It codes for CASSLGGLLLEQYF.

V usage is TRBV7-6 and J usage is TRBJ2-7; D is perhaps TRBD1 (6 bases). Germline V lookup: CDR1 SGHVS, CDR2 FNYEAQ. The CDR3 consists of 13 residues. Trimming stripped 5 bases from V and 4 bases from J, with 12 bases between. The CDR3 DNA reads as TGTGCCAGCAGCGCAGTCAGGGGATACGAGCAGTACTTC. This gives the protein CASSAVRGYEQYF.

The J gene is TRBJ2-5, the V gene TRBV9; TRBD2 matches 12 bases. Germline lookup yields CDR1 SGDLS and CDR2 YYNGEE. V was clipped by 1 base and J by 11 bases; unmatched bases: 12. CDR3 length equals 16 residues. The chain's CDR3 is CASSVRTSGTLGEQYF. The CDR3 bases are TGTGCCAGCAGCGTAAGGACTAGCGGGACGTTAGGTGAGCAGTACTTC.

The V call is TRBV11-2, the J call TRBJ2-1, with a weak D call TRBD1 (6 bases). Trimming cost V 0 bases and J 8 bases, with 14 bases left between them. Germline V gene lookup returns CDR1 SGHAT and CDR2 FQNNGV. The CDR3 extends over 15 amino acids. The CDR3 nucleotides are TGTGCCAGCAGCTTAGATGGTGGCAGGGGCGATGAGCAGTTCTTC. It translates to CASSLDGGRGDEQFF.

This clonotype was counted only a few times. CDR3 in amino acids: CASSLTKNYGYTF. CDR3 in DNA: TGTGCCAGCAGCTTAACGAAGAACTATGGCTACACCTTC. This chain connects TRBV7-2 to TRBJ1-2; no reliable D call. The CDR3 length is 13 residues. The V gene's germline CDR1 is SGHTA and CDR2 FQGNSA. V was pared by 2 bases and J by 2 bases, with 6 bases between. Filled out from reference TRBV7-2 and TRBJ1-2, the complete variable domain reads GAGVSQSPSNKVTEKGKDVELRCDPISGHTALYWYRQSLGQGLEFLIYFQGNSAPDKSGLPSDRFSAERTGGSVSTLTIQRTQQEDSAVYLCASSLTKNYGYTFGSGTRLTVV.

J is TRBJ2-3 and V is TRBV12-3 or TRBV12-4; possibly TRBD2 for D (6 bases). This CDR3 spans 16 amino acids. V was shortened by 6 bases and J by 4 bases, with 20 bases between the two germline ends. The CDR3 sequence: CASSPAGLIKPDTQYF. Here the CDR3 DNA reads TGTGCCAGCAGCCCGGCAGGACTAATCAAGCCAGATACGCAGTATTTT.

This clonotype has at least ten counts. The CDR3 reads CASRGEVYEQYF. DNA of the CDR3: TGTGCCAGCAGGGGGGAAGTATACGAGCAGTACTTC. J is TRBJ2-7 and V is TRBV6-6; the D call may be TRBD1 or TRBD2 (5 bases each). Trimming took off 6 bases at V and 4 bases at J, with 10 bases between the two ends. This CDR3 contains 12 residues. Germline V CDR1 and CDR2: MNHNY, SVGAGI (reference sequence).

The gene calls are TRBV11-2 and TRBJ2-5, with D possibly matching TRBD1 (6 bases). The last part of the DNA fits TRBJ2-7 better; the J call may be wrong. Germline CDR1 is SGHAT and CDR2 is FQNNGV. This CDR3 region has 15 residues. CDR3 amino acids: CASSPDSPLSYEQYF. The CDR3 nucleotides read TGTGCCAGCAGTCCGGACAGCCCCCTCTCCTACGAGCAGTACTTC.

J is TRBJ1-2 and V is TRBV29-1; D perhaps matches TRBD1 (6 bases). CDR3 size: 14 residues. Trimming took 1 base from V and 4 from J, leaving 13 bases between them. Germline V gene lookup returns CDR1 SQVTM and CDR2 ANQGSEA. The CDR3 reads CSVEVGTGAYGYTF. The CDR3 DNA is TGCAGCGTTGAAGTAGGGACGGGGGCCTATGGCTACACCTTC.

The chain is built from TRBV27 and TRBJ2-3; TRBD2 aligns across 8 bases. J lost 4 bases, V lost 3 bases, and 3 bases had no gene match. Per germline, CDR1 MNHEY and CDR2 SMNVEV (reference sequence). The CDR3 is 14 residues long. The CDR3 region is CASSFLTSADTQYF. DNA of the CDR3: TGTGCCAGCAGTTTTTTGACTAGCGCAGATACGCAGTATTTT.

The rearrangement links TRBV7-9 to TRBJ2-1, with D unresolved. V lost 2 bases and J 13 bases, leaving 21 bases between the germline ends. The CDR3 loop spans 15 amino acids. CDR1 and CDR2 (germline): SEHNR, FQNEAQ (reference sequence). CDR3 sequence (DNA): TGTGCCAGCAGCTTATGGCCGGCAGGTCAAGAGACCCAGTTCTTC. Its protein product is CASSLWPAGQETQFF.

This clonotype was observed a single time. The J gene is TRBJ2-4, the V gene TRBV11-2; 9 bases agree with TRBD2. The V segment lost 5 bases and the J segment 8 bases; nucleotides outside the gene matches: 19. The CDR3 spans 18 residues. Germline V CDR1 and CDR2: SGHAT, FQNNGV. The CDR3 here is CASSGPGLARFDWHIQYF. In nucleotides, the CDR3 is TGTGCCAGCAGCGGGCCCGGACTAGCGCGATTCGATTGGCACATTCAGTACTTC.

The chain uses TRBV3-1 and TRBJ2-3; TRBD2 aligns across 8 bases. The CDR3 totals 16 residues. Germline V gene data show CDR1 as LGHDT and CDR2 as YNNKEL (reference sequence). V lost 1 base to trimming and J lost 14 bases; unmatched junction nucleotides: 17. The CDR3, as DNA: TGTGCCAGCAGCCAAGTCCGGGCGGGAGGCAGCAGATACGCGTATTTT. Protein product: CASSQVRAGGSRYAYF.

There are a few counts of this clonotype. The rearrangement links TRBV29-1 to TRBJ1-1; D remains ambiguous. The ends were cut back, 5 bases at V and 0 bases at J, with 10 bases in the middle. The CDR3 spans 13 residues. The germline V gene has CDR1 SQVTM and CDR2 ANQGSEA. CDR3 protein: CSVSRRMNTEAFF. The CDR3 DNA follows: TGCAGCGTTAGCCGGAGAATGAACACTGAAGCTTTCTTT.

The chain carries TRBV20-1 and TRBJ1-4, with TRBD1 matching 7 bases. J was trimmed by 8 bases and V by 5 bases; bases with no gene match: 5. This CDR3 spans 12 amino acids. CDR1 and CDR2 from the germline V gene are DFQATT and SNEGSKA (reference sequence). The CDR3 DNA sequence: TGCAGTGCTTCGGGGACAGCCGAAAAACTGTTTTTT. Its protein is CSASGTAEKLFF.

V gene TRBV24-1 combines with J gene TRBJ2-7, with a possible D match to TRBD1 (5 bases). The germline CDR1 and CDR2 sequences are KGHDR and SFDVKD. The length of the CDR3 is 13 residues. Deletions cut 5 bases from V and 0 bases from J, with 7 bases between. For the CDR3, the DNA is TGTGCCACCAGTGGCAGGGACTCCTACGAGCAGTACTTC. This codes for CATSGRDSYEQYF.

This clonotype appeared once. The V and J genes are TRBV24-1 and TRBJ2-5, with 7 bases lining up with TRBD2. Germline loops: CDR1 KGHDR, CDR2 SFDVKD. CDR3 length: 16 amino acids. After removal of 3 bases from V and 2 bases from J, the junction contained 8 bases not matched to a gene. The CDR3 loop reads CATSDAGTMGQETQYF. As DNA, the CDR3 is TGTGCCACCAGTGATGCCGGGACTATGGGACAAGAGACCCAGTACTTC.

A few counts support this clonotype. The rearrangement uses TRBV20-1 and TRBJ2-7; D is ambiguous. Germline CDR1 and CDR2: DFQATT and SNEGSKA (reference sequence). V lost 0 bases and J 6 bases, leaving 12 bases between the germline ends. This CDR3 is built from 13 residues. Here the CDR3 DNA reads TGCAGTGCTAGAGACGTGCTCGGTCTCGAGCAGTACTTC. As protein: CSARDVLGLEQYF.

The V call is TRBV7-8, the J call TRBJ1-1; a possible D gene is TRBD1 (5 bases). Germline lookup yields CDR1 SGHVS and CDR2 FQNEAQ. V lost 0 bases and J 5 bases, leaving 7 bases between the germline ends. The CDR3 sequence is 13 residues long. CDR3 in DNA: TGTGCCAGCAGCTTAGCGGAGGGGACTGAAGCTTTCTTT. Translation: CASSLAEGTEAFF.

The rearrangement uses TRBV7-9 and TRBJ2-1; D not certain. Trimming removed 5 bases from V and 1 base from J, with 15 bases in between. This CDR3 region has 16 residues. Germline CDR1 reads SEHNR; CDR2 reads FQNEAQ (reference sequence). CDR3 in DNA: TGTGCCAGCAGCCATCATGTTCGAGAATCCTACAATGAGCAGTTCTTC. This codes for CASSHHVRESYNEQFF.

V usage is TRBV12-3 or TRBV12-4 and J usage is TRBJ1-2, with no clear D. The CDR3 contains 17 residues. Trimming left V 1 base short and J 12 bases short, with 27 bases between. The CDR3 sequence is CASSLVNPGRLSGGHTF. The CDR3 DNA reads as TGTGCCAGCAGTTTAGTAAACCCGGGAAGGTTGTCCGGCGGCCACACCTTC.

Many counts were recorded for this clonotype. The rearrangement uses TRBV20-1 and TRBJ2-1; D is possibly TRBD2 (6 bases). V dropped 3 bases and J dropped 3 bases, with 9 bases sitting between them. CDR1 and CDR2 from the germline V gene are DFQATT and SNEGSKA (reference sequence). The CDR3 has 13 residues. For the CDR3, the DNA is TGCAGTGCTAGCGGGAGTGGCTACAATGAGCAGTTCTTC. Protein product: CSASGSGYNEQFF.

This clonotype occurred a few times. This sequence joins TRBV5-1 and TRBJ2-1; 8 bases match TRBD1. This CDR3 has 15 amino acids. J was trimmed by 4 bases and V by 5 bases; bases with no gene match: 8. The germline V gene has CDR1 SGHRS and CDR2 YFSETQ. CDR3 region: CASSPRDRTYNEQFF. DNA for the CDR3: TGCGCCAGCAGTCCTAGGGACAGGACTTACAATGAGCAGTTCTTC.

J is TRBJ2-7 and V is TRBV7-2; D is unresolved. Trimming took off 0 bases at V and 2 bases at J, with 8 bases between the two ends. Germline CDR1 reads SGHTA; CDR2 reads FQGNSA. The CDR3 has 14 residues. CDR3 in amino acids: CASSLAGSAYEQYF. In DNA form, the CDR3 reads TGTGCCAGCAGCTTAGCTGGATCAGCCTACGAGCAGTACTTC. The full variable domain, with the rest looked up from reference TRBV7-2 and TRBJ2-7, is GAGVSQSPSNKVTEKGKDVELRCDPISGHTALYWYRQSLGQGLEFLIYFQGNSAPDKSGLPSDRFSAERTGGSVSTLTIQRTQQEDSAVYLCASSLAGSAYEQYFGPGTRLTVT.

The chain recombines TRBV7-3 with TRBJ2-5; TRBD1 is a possible D gene (6 bases). The CDR3 runs to 18 residues. The V end was cut by 1 base, the J end by 2 bases, with 20 bases between. Germline values: CDR1 SGHTA, CDR2 FQGTGA. CDR3 in DNA: TGTGCCAGCAGCTTAAGGGCAGGTTCAGGGGTGTCGCAAGAGACCCAGTACTTC. Protein: CASSLRAGSGVSQETQYF.

Notes on this clonotype: One junction end disagrees with the germline gene, perhaps due to a read error. This rearrangement joins TRBV12-3 or TRBV12-4 to TRBJ2-1; TRBD2 aligns across 16 bases. This CDR3 has 17 residues. CDR3 in amino acids: CAGSLPGLAGGYNEQFF. CDR3 DNA sequence: TGTGCCGGCAGTCTACCGGGACTAGCGGGAGGGTACAATGAGCAGTTCTTC.